The 17 T cell receptor beta chains below come from one sample, sequenced in a study of cytomegalovirus exposure and HLA in healthy donors. The PCR had 60 Vbeta and 13 Jbeta primers. Some clones are missing from TCRdb's copy, which holds only in-frame ones; the method was immunoSEQ multiplex PCR. The profile shows 55,000 to 85,000 clones, approximately 58% of them singletons. The specimen was PBMCs. The receptors originated from a woman in her forties or fifties in good health and CMV-seronegative.

The chain joins TRBV7-9 to TRBJ1-2, with D possibly being TRBD1 (6 bases). CDR1 SEHNR and CDR2 FQNEAQ come from the germline V gene (reference sequence). CDR3 length equals 14 residues. The V end lost 3 bases, the J end lost 4 bases, and 12 bases lay between the germline ends. The CDR3 spells CASSFGDTIYGYTF. The CDR3, as DNA: TGTGCCAGCAGCTTCGGGGACACTATCTATGGCTACACCTTC.

There are a few counts of this clone. V is TRBV25-1 and J is TRBJ1-4, with TRBD1 identical over 10 bases. Germline V gene sequence: CDR1 MGHDK, CDR2 SYGVNS. Germline trimming cut 3 bases from V and 3 bases from J; bases unmatched to any gene: 7. CDR3 length: 17 amino acids. The CDR3 loop reads CASSDKSGTGANEKLFF. The CDR3 coding sequence is TGTGCCAGCAGTGACAAGTCCGGGACAGGGGCTAATGAAAAACTGTTTTTT.

This rearrangement joins TRBV27 to TRBJ2-1; the match to TRBD1 covers 9 bases. The CDR3 sequence is 16 residues long. V was pared by 5 bases and J by 2 bases, with 7 bases of the junction left unmatched. The germline V gene has CDR1 MNHEY and CDR2 SMNVEV (reference sequence). The CDR3 loop is CASSPGTGPAYNEQFF. In nucleotides, the CDR3 is TGTGCCAGCAGTCCCGGGACAGGGCCTGCCTACAATGAGCAGTTCTTC.

CDR3 in DNA: TGTGCCAGCAGTTGGGGGGGGAACACTGAAGCTTTCTTT. Residues: CASSWGGNTEAFF. The V and J genes are TRBV27 and TRBJ1-1; a possible D gene is TRBD1 (5 bases). V lost 4 bases and J 1 base, leaving 7 bases between the germline ends. The CDR3 length is 13 residues. The V gene's germline CDR1 is MNHEY and CDR2 SMNVEV (reference sequence).

The V gene is TRBV5-8, the J gene TRBJ1-1; TRBD1 aligns across 8 bases. V lost 1 base and J lost 11; bases outside the gene matches: 7. CDR1 and CDR2 (germline): SGHTS, YDEGEE. This CDR3 has 13 residues. CDR3 bases: TGTGCCAGCAGCTTGACAGGGGGTAGTACGGCTTTCTTT. Amino acids: CASSLTGGSTAFF. Combining the CDR3 with reference TRBV5-8 and TRBJ1-1 gives the whole variable domain EAGVTQSPTHLIKTRGQQATLRCSPISGHTSVYWYQQALGLGLQFLLWYDEGEERNRGNFPPRFSGRQFPNYSSELNVNALELEDSALYLCASSLTGGSTAFFGQGTRLTVV.

The chain uses TRBV27 and TRBJ1-5; D gene unclear. V was pared by 5 bases and J by 0 bases, with 5 bases between. The V gene's germline CDR1 is MNHEY and CDR2 SMNVEV (reference sequence). This CDR3 is 13 amino acids long. CDR3 sequence: CASSHGSNQPQHF. In nucleotides, the CDR3 is TGTGCCAGCAGTCACGGTAGCAATCAGCCCCAGCATTTT.

This clone was recorded once. The junction does not match germline at one end; this may be a read error. The rearrangement links TRBV5-4 to TRBJ2-7, with 12 nucleotides matching TRBD2. Germline V CDR1 and CDR2: SGHNT, YYREEE (reference sequence). CDR3 length: 13 amino acids. CDR3 sequence: CASSSPTSGSLFF. The CDR3 region has the DNA TGTGCCAGCAGCTCCCCGACTAGCGGGAGCCTGTTTTTC.

The genes are TRBV2 and TRBJ2-1; D unclear. Germline V lookup: CDR1 SNHLY, CDR2 FYNNEI. Trimming removed 4 bases at V and 8 bases at J, with 6 bases between. The CDR3 is made up of 11 amino acids. DNA of the CDR3: TGTGCCAGCAGTGGCACGGATGAGCAGTTCTTC. As protein: CASSGTDEQFF.

The chain links TRBV7-9 to TRBJ1-2; TRBD1 agrees at 7 bases. V trimming: 6 bases; J trimming: 4 bases; junction bases outside the gene matches: 5. The CDR3 has 13 residues. Germline V lookup: CDR1 SEHNR, CDR2 FQNEAQ (reference sequence). The DNA of the CDR3 is TGTGCCAGCAGTTGGGGGGACAGCTATGGCTACACCTTC. It is translated as CASSWGDSYGYTF.

The rearrangement uses TRBV27 and TRBJ1-5, with 9 bases lining up with TRBD1. Germline-derived CDR1 and CDR2 are MNHEY and SMNVEV (reference sequence). J lost 5 bases, V lost 8 bases, and 10 bases had no gene match. The CDR3 loop spans 15 amino acids. Here the CDR3 DNA reads TGTGCCAGCCATCTCACAGGGGGCACGGATCAGCCCCAGCATTTT. Its protein is CASHLTGGTDQPQHF.

The chain links TRBV6-5 to TRBJ1-3; D possibly corresponds to TRBD1 (5 bases). Germline CDR1 is MNHEY and CDR2 is SVGAGI. The CDR3 runs to 15 residues. Trimming shortened V by 6 bases and J by 0 bases, and 12 bases separated the two germline ends. This CDR3 is CASSRQPFSGNTIYF. In DNA form, the CDR3 reads TGTGCCAGCAGCCGACAGCCTTTCTCTGGAAACACCATATATTTT.

V and J are TRBV19 and TRBJ1-2, with TRBD1 matching over 9 bases. Looked up from germline, CDR1 is LNHDA and CDR2 is SQIVND (reference sequence). Trimming removed 5 bases from V and 3 bases from J; junction bases left unmatched: 4. CDR3 length: 14 amino acids. The CDR3 DNA reads TGTGCCAGTAGTCCGGGACAGGGCGACTATGGCTACACCTTC. Residues: CASSPGQGDYGYTF.

The chain couples TRBV5-1 to TRBJ2-3; 10 bases match TRBD2. After removal of 0 bases from V and 4 bases from J, the junction contained 2 bases not matched to a gene. This CDR3 is built from 15 residues. Per germline, CDR1 SGHRS and CDR2 YFSETQ. CDR3 amino acids: CASSLVLAGADTQYF. DNA for the CDR3: TGCGCCAGCAGCTTGGTTCTAGCGGGGGCAGATACGCAGTATTTT.

This chain joins TRBV7-2 and TRBJ1-2; D is unresolved. The germline V gene has CDR1 SGHTA and CDR2 FQGNSA. Trimming took 2 bases from V and 8 from J, leaving 12 bases between them. The length of the CDR3 is 13 residues. CDR3 in DNA: TGTGCCAGCAGCTTAAACTGGTCTAGGGGCTACACCTTC. Amino acid sequence: CASSLNWSRGYTF.

The V gene is TRBV18, the J gene TRBJ2-5, with 13 nucleotides matching TRBD2. Germline V gene lookup returns CDR1 KGHSH and CDR2 LQKENI. There are 15 residues in the CDR3. The J segment lost 5 bases and the V segment lost 3 bases, leaving 3 bases of the junction unmatched. The CDR3 spells CASSPRTSGSETQYF. The CDR3 region has the DNA TGTGCCAGCTCACCGCGGACTAGCGGGAGTGAGACCCAGTACTTC.

This clone was observed a handful of times. This chain connects TRBV27 to TRBJ1-1, with 8 bases fitting TRBD1. V shed 5 bases and J 7 bases; nucleotides not matched to a gene: 6. The CDR3 totals 13 residues. CDR1 MNHEY and CDR2 SMNVEV come from the germline V gene (reference sequence). The CDR3 protein is CASSTPGGGEAFF. CDR3 in DNA: TGTGCCAGCAGTACCCCAGGGGGCGGTGAAGCTTTCTTT.

This chain connects TRBV7-2 to TRBJ2-7; 8 positions agree with TRBD1. This CDR3 has 13 amino acids. V lost 5 bases, J lost 6 bases, and 6 bases stayed unmatched. The germline CDR1 and CDR2 sequences are SGHTA and FQGNSA. In DNA form, the CDR3 reads TGTGCCAGCAGCCCGATGACAGGGGTCGAGCAGTACTTC. Amino acids: CASSPMTGVEQYF.